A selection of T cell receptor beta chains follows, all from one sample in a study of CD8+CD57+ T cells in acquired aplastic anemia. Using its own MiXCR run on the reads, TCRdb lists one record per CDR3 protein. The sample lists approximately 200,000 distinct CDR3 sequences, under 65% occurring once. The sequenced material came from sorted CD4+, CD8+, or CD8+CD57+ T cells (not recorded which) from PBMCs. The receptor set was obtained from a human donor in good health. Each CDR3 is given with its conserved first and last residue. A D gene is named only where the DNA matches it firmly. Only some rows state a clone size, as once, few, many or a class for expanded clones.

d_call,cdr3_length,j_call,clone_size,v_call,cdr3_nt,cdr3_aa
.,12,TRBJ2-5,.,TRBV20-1,TGCAGTGCTAGTAAGGGGTTAGAGACCCAGTACTTC,CSASKGLETQYF
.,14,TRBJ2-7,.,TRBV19,TGTGCCAGTAGTATGACAGGTACCCCCTACGAGCAGTACTTC,CASSMTGTPYEQYF
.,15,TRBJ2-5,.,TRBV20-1,TGCAGTGCTAGAGGTCCGCAGGCGAACCAAGAGACCCAGTACTTC,CSARGPQANQETQYF
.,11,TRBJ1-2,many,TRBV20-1,TGCAGTGCTAGAGACAACTATGGCTACACCTTC,CSARDNYGYTF
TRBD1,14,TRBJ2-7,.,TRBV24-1,TGTGCCACCAGTGTTGGGAGACAGGGGCCCGAGCAGTACTTC,CATSVGRQGPEQYF
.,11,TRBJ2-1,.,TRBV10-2,TGCGCCAGCATGGCGGGGAATGAGCAGTTCTTC,CASMAGNEQFF
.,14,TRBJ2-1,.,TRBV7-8,TGTGCCAGCAGCTATTTCTTGGGAAACAATGAGCAGTTCTTC,CASSYFLGNNEQFF
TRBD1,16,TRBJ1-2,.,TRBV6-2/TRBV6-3,TGTGCCAGCAGTGAAGCAGGGACAGTAACCCGCTATGGCTACACCTTC,CASSEAGTVTRYGYTF
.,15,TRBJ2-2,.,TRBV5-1,TGCGCCAGCAGCTTGGGCCTCACAGCCACCGGGGAGCTGTTTTTT,CASSLGLTATGELFF
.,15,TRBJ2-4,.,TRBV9,TGTGCCAGCAGCGTAGGGGGTGGTGATAAAAGCATTCAGTACTTT,CASSVGGGDKSIQYF
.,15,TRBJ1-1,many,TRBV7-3,TGTGCCAGCAGCCAGGTAGGGGGACTGAACACTGAAGCTTTCTTT,CASSQVGGLNTEAFF
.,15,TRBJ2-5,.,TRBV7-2,TGTGCCAGCAGCCCCCGACAAATGTACCAAGAGACCCAGTACTTC,CASSPRQMYQETQYF
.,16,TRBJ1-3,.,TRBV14,TGTGCCAGCAGCCAAGACTCCAGTCTGGGAGGAAACACCATATATTTT,CASSQDSSLGGNTIYF
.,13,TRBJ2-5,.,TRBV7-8,TGTGCCAGCAGCTCGCAGGTTCAAGAGACCCAGTACTTC,CASSSQVQETQYF
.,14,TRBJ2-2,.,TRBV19,TGTGCCAGTAGCCGGACAGTTAACACCGGGGAGCTGTTTTTT,CASSRTVNTGELFF
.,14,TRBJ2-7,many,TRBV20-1,TGCAGTGCTAGAGAGGGACTTAAAACCTACGAGCAGTACTTC,CSAREGLKTYEQYF
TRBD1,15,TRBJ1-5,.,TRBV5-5,TGTGCCAGCACCCCCAGTCGACAGGGAAGGCAGCCCCAGCATTTT,CASTPSRQGRQPQHF